This T cell receptor (beta chain) is drawn from a study of control samples from healthy donors and cancer patients. Some clones are missing from TCRdb's copy, which holds only in-frame ones; the method was immunoSEQ multiplex PCR. The repertoire holds roughly 120,000 clones, with around 87% as singletons. This CDR3 is 16 amino acids long. CDR1 is KGHSH, CDR2 LQKENI, per germline. V lost 1 base and J lost 0, with 10 bases in between. This TCR came from a woman aged 60 to 75 with lung cancer. This chain joins TRBV18 and TRBJ2-1; no firm D call. Sequencing was carried out using PBMCs. The CDR3 region has the DNA TGTGCCAGCTCACCACGCCCGGCGAGCTCCTACAATGAGCAGTTCTTC. Its translation: CASSPRPASSYNEQFF.